The rows below give T cell receptor beta chains drawn from one sample of a study of technical replicates of blood from a handful of donors. Sequenced by immunoSEQ multiplex PCR; TCRdb stores in-frame clones only, minus some. The sample lists 45,000 to 65,000 clones; about 96% were seen once. Material for sequencing was PBMCs. The origin of the receptors is a human donor in good health. Some clones in this sample may be carry-over from other donors' samples. Each CDR3 is given with its conserved first and last residue. A D gene is named only where the DNA matches it firmly. Clone size is shown for a subset of rows, as once, few, many or a class of expanded clone.

>TRBJ2-3|TRBV19|-|TRBD1
TGTGCCAGTAGTAGTGGGGCACAGGGGGCCATTTCGACGCAGTATTTT
CASSSGAQGAISTQYF
>TRBJ2-7|TRBV6-1|-|-
TGTGCCAGCAGTGACCCGCTAGCCCGACCGCACTTC
CASSDPLARPHF
>TRBJ2-2|TRBV6-1|-|TRBD1
TGTGCCAGCAGGAAAGGGACAGGGGAGGCCGGGGAGCTGTTTTTT
CASRKGTGEAGELFF
>TRBJ1-3|TRBV5-4|-|-
TGTGCCAGCTCCCTTTTTGGAAACACCATATATTTT
CASSLFGNTIYF
>TRBJ2-1|TRBV2|once|-
TGTGCCAGCAGTACACAGGGAAATGAGCAGTTCTTC
CASSTQGNEQFF
>TRBJ2-7|TRBV5-5|-|-
TGTGCCAGCAGCTCCCATCCTGGCGGGAACGAGCAGTACTTC
CASSSHPGGNEQYF
>TRBJ1-5|TRBV4-3|-|-
TGCGCCAGCAGCCGCAACAGGAATAGCAATCAGCCCCAGCATTTT
CASSRNRNSNQPQHF
>TRBJ2-1|TRBV10-3|once|TRBD2
TGTGCCATCACCTCCGGGGAGGCGGGAGGGGACAATGAGCAGTTCTTC
CAITSGEAGGDNEQFF
>TRBJ1-5|TRBV5-5|-|-
TGTGCCAGCAGCTTGGGGGGGACTGCGCTAAATCAGCCCCAGCATTTT
CASSLGGTALNQPQHF
>TRBJ1-6|TRBV18|-|-
TGTGCCAGCTCACCAGCCGGGACAACGGGACCCCTCCACTTT
CASSPAGTTGPLHF
>TRBJ1-3|TRBV4-1|-|TRBD1
TGCGCCAGCAGCCAAGATCCCCAGGGGGCGGGTGGAAACACCATATATTTT
CASSQDPQGAGGNTIYF
>TRBJ1-2|TRBV4-3|-|-
TGCGCCAGCAGCCAAGATCTAGTGGGTTTTGAAGGCTACACCTTC
CASSQDLVGFEGYTF
>TRBJ2-3|TRBV7-9|once|-
TGTGCCAGCAGCCCCCCCGGGGGAGATACGCAGTATTTT
CASSPPGGDTQYF
>TRBJ2-5|TRBV11-2|-|TRBD2
TGTGCCAGCAGCAGCGGACTAGATGAGACCCAGTACTTC
CASSSGLDETQYF
>TRBJ1-2|TRBV19|once|TRBD1
TGTGCCAGTACCCGTCTGGGGGGACAGAACTGGGGCTACACCTTC
CASTRLGGQNWGYTF
>TRBJ1-2|TRBV5-4|-|TRBD1
TGTGCCACGGGGGACAGGGTCGACTATGGCTACACCTTC
CATGDRVDYGYTF
>TRBJ1-1|TRBV2|few|-
TGTGCCAGCAGTGATGAGGAGAACACTGAAGCTTTCTTT
CASSDEENTEAFF
>TRBJ2-2|TRBV30|few|-
TGTGCCTGGACCCCCTCGGAGGGGGAGCTGTTTTTT
CAWTPSEGELFF
>TRBJ1-2|TRBV4-1|-|-
TGCGCCAGCAGCCCAACCGCCCAGGCCAACTATGGCTACACCTTC
CASSPTAQANYGYTF
>TRBJ2-3|TRBV5-6|-|TRBD1
TGTGCCAGCAGCCTACAGGGGCCAGATACGCAGTATTTT
CASSLQGPDTQYF
>TRBJ2-5|TRBV30|-|-
TGTGCCTGGAGCTTTCCCGAGTGGACCCAGTACTTC
CAWSFPEWTQYF
>TRBJ1-2|TRBV6-5|once|TRBD1
TGTGCCAGCACCCGACGGCAGGGGGCAAATTATGGCTACACCTTC
CASTRRQGANYGYTF
>TRBJ1-5|TRBV6-5|-|-
TGTGCCAGCAGCTACGACTCGGGTCAGCCCCAGCATTTT
CASSYDSGQPQHF
>TRBJ1-1|TRBV9|-|TRBD1
TGTGCCAGCAGCCCCCGGGACAGGGGTTGGGAAACTGAAGCTTTCTTT
CASSPRDRGWETEAFF
>TRBJ2-7|TRBV11-2|-|-
TGTGCCAGCAGCTTAGGTCGGTACGAGCAGTACTTC
CASSLGRYEQYF
>TRBJ1-4|TRBV18|-|-
TGTGCCAGCTCACCACCGGGCAGGGCAGGGGCTAATGAAAAACTGTTTTTT
CASSPPGRAGANEKLFF
>TRBJ1-2|TRBV19|-|-
TGTGCCAGTAGTCAGGGGAGCTCTAGGTATGGCTACACCTTC
CASSQGSSRYGYTF
>TRBJ2-7|TRBV4-1|-|TRBD2
TGCGCCAGCAGCCAGGCGGGAGGCTCCTACGAGCAGTACTTC
CASSQAGGSYEQYF
>TRBJ2-7|TRBV13|-|-
TGTGCCAGCAGCTTATCCAACTCCGCGGGCGAGCAGTACTTC
CASSLSNSAGEQYF
>TRBJ1-1|TRBV6-5|once|-
TGTGCCAGCAGTTACGATTTGGGCAGGGTGAACACTGAAGCTTTCTTT
CASSYDLGRVNTEAFF
>TRBJ2-3|TRBV5-1|-|TRBD1
TGCGCCAGCAGCAGTCGAGACAGGGCAAATACGCAGTATTTT
CASSSRDRANTQYF
>TRBJ1-2|TRBV7-2|-|-
TGTGCCAGCAGCTTAAGTGCAGGGTCAGGGTATGGCTACACCTTC
CASSLSAGSGYGYTF
>TRBJ1-2|TRBV5-6|-|-
TGTGCCAGCAGCTTGGGGGGACTAGGGGTTGGTGGCTACACCTTC
CASSLGGLGVGGYTF
>TRBJ1-5|TRBV7-2|once|-
TGTGCCAGCAGCTTAGAGAGGAACAGGGGCAATCAGCCCCAGCATTTT
CASSLERNRGNQPQHF
>TRBJ2-3|TRBV9|-|TRBD2
TGTGCCAGCAGCCCCGGGACTAGCGGGGGAGATACGCAGTATTTT
CASSPGTSGGDTQYF
>TRBJ2-3|TRBV12-5|-|-
TGTGCTAGTGGTTTATATCTAGCCGCAGATACGCAGTATTTT
CASGLYLAADTQYF
>TRBJ2-3|TRBV7-2|-|-
TGTGCCAGCAGCCCCAGGAAATCAGATACGCAGTATTTT
CASSPRKSDTQYF
>TRBJ1-1|TRBV5-4|-|-
TGTGCCAGCAGCTTGATGGCACTGAACACTGAAGCTTTCTTT
CASSLMALNTEAFF
>TRBJ2-2|TRBV7-2|-|-
TGTGCCAGCAGCTCCGGACTCACCTACACCGGGGAGCTGTTTTTT
CASSSGLTYTGELFF
>TRBJ1-5|TRBV6-1|-|TRBD1
TGTGCCAGCAGTGCCCGGGACAGGGGCGCCGGTCAGCCCCAGCATTTT
CASSARDRGAGQPQHF
>TRBJ2-7|TRBV11-2|-|-
TGTGCCAGCAGCCGGGCGGGAGGACAGGGGACAGGCGAGCAGTACTTC
CASSRAGGQGTGEQYF
>TRBJ1-3|TRBV2|-|-
TGTGCCAGCTGTCTCTCTGGAAACACCATATATTTT
CASCLSGNTIYF
>TRBJ2-1|TRBV1|once|-
TGCACCAGCAGCCTAGGTGGCTACCCGGGAAGAGGTGAGCAGTTCTTC
CTSSLGGYPGRGEQFF
>TRBJ1-5|TRBV15|-|-
TGTGCCACCAGCAGAGTAGAACAGCCCCAGCATTTT
CATSRVEQPQHF
>TRBJ2-2|TRBV5-8|-|-
TGTGCCAGCAGCTTGGGGTGGGGGCTGAACACCGGGGAGCTGTTTTTT
CASSLGWGLNTGELFF
>TRBJ1-4|TRBV4-3|-|-
TGCGCCAGCAGCCAAGAATTGGCAGGAAGTAATGAAAAACTGTTTTTT
CASSQELAGSNEKLFF
>TRBJ2-2|TRBV27|-|-
TGTGCCAGCAGGGTCGCAGGGTCCTCGACCGGGGAGCTGTTTTTT
CASRVAGSSTGELFF
>TRBJ1-6|TRBV4-2|-|TRBD1
TGTGCCAGCAGCCAAGAAAAGATGGGACAGGGCTTTTCACCCCTCCACTTT
CASSQEKMGQGFSPLHF
>TRBJ2-1|TRBV4-1|-|TRBD2
TGCGCCAGCAGCCAAGTGGGACTAGCGGTCAATGAGCAGTTCTTC
CASSQVGLAVNEQFF
>TRBJ1-2|TRBV4-1|-|-
TGCGCCAGCAGCCAAGTCGTTAGGAGCCTTAACTATGGCTACACCTTC
CASSQVVRSLNYGYTF
>TRBJ2-7|TRBV4-1|-|TRBD2
TGCGCCAGCAGCCAAGTGGGGACTAGCTACGAGCAGTACTTC
CASSQVGTSYEQYF
>TRBJ1-6|TRBV13|-|TRBD1
TGTGCCAGCAGCCTAAGCAACAGGGGAGGTCCACCCCTCCACTTT
CASSLSNRGGPPLHF
>TRBJ2-2|TRBV7-6|-|TRBD2
TGTGCCAGTAAGCCGCCCGGACTAGCGGAATGGGACACCGGGGAGCTGTTTTTT
CASKPPGLAEWDTGELFF
>TRBJ2-3|TRBV4-3|-|-
TGCGCCAGCAGCCAAGAGCGGGCCAGGGGGGCAGATACGCAGTATTTT
CASSQERARGADTQYF